This TCR beta chain was documented in a study of cytomegalovirus exposure and HLA in healthy donors (dated by TCRdb to about 2017). Notes on the research overall: In an earlier analysis of several hundred of the donors, 276 Gb of sequence data and 120 million or so unique TCR beta sequences from about 190 million T cells were reported. A later analysis re-analyzed previously published TCR beta repertoires from 666 donors and added high-resolution HLA genotyping to study TCR occurrence patterns. High-throughput TCR immunosequencing, statistical association of individual TCRs with disease status, and machine learning were combined to predict cytomegalovirus infection status. An earlier analysis of approximately 580 of the donors used high-throughput TCR beta sequencing to judge whether each TCR beta V gene segment behaved as functional or pseudogenic. On average, over 200,000 unique TCR beta nucleotide sequences were sequenced per donor among fewer than 500 genotyped donors of the cohort, with about 17% of those sequences being non-productive. Rather than using new phenotypic data, the later analysis identified candidate immune exposures from TCR beta sequences and from how often those sequences occurred across donors. Alongside the repertoire data, information on donor age, sex, ethnicity and CMV serostatus was compiled. In addition to the first cohort of roughly 670 subjects, a separate validation cohort of 120 different subjects was used. Of the 300 to 450 genotyped donors, around 81% fell in the genetic ancestry cluster associated with self-reported Caucasian donors. The study used immunosequencing to profile the T cell repertoires of approximately 630 subjects and linked those repertoires to cytomegalovirus serostatus. Four or five DR-DQ haplotypes were handled as single units for association and clustering because linkage in the cohort was strong. Both class I and class II loci were covered by HLA typing, at four-digit resolution. A later genetic analysis used genome-wide SNP genotypes for about three fifths of the roughly 700 donors, treating that subset as a discovery cohort. The number of typed donors differed by locus: about 620-630 for A, B, C, DRB1 and DQB1; 500 to 550 for DQA1; roughly 600 for DPA1; and approximately 450 for DPB1. Every repertoire in the discovery cohort had been generated on one and the same sequencing platform. The study was designed to test whether signatures of past pathogen exposure could be identified by cataloging public T cell receptors. An early release covering some 640 HLA-typed donors comprised approximately 290 gigabases of sequencing data and tens of millions of unique TCR sequences.

Trimmed from V: 3 bases; trimmed from J: 5 bases; junction bases lacking a gene match: 5. Based on the germline V gene, the CDR1 and CDR2 sequences are SNHLY and FYNNEI. The CDR3 runs 14 amino acids, cysteine and phenylalanine included. CDR3 DNA is the only sequence kept; it has 42 bases, read in frame from the first base. Overall results and qualifications from the work: A few of the identified cytomegalovirus-associated TCR beta chains were confirmed in vitro to be specific for cytomegalovirus antigens. For the cohort, immune exposure information was limited to CMV serostatus. Some IMGT-functional V segments, including TRBV6-2 and TRBV6-3, could not be told apart with the 87-base-pair reads, so those segments were excluded. Broadly in line with IMGT annotations, most TCR beta V segments showed up in productive rearrangements about 90% or about 30% of the time in an earlier analysis of 450 to 750 of the donors. Because counts were too low, seventeen rarely observed V segments, including chromosome 9 orphons, were left out of the earlier analysis of 500 to 750 of the donors. Across donors, most TCR sequences were observed very rarely, whereas some public TCRs were present in many individuals. The classifier was reported to diagnose cytomegalovirus status with high specificity and sensitivity in both the original and validation cohorts. In a later analysis, HLA-associated TCR beta chains were found to be more clonally expanded and to have lower generation probabilities than equally common non-associated chains. Specific HLA alleles were associated with 16,951 TCR beta sequences at a false discovery rate of 0.05 in a later analysis. The presence/absence analyses assumed that sequencing depth was roughly uniform across donors, and that assumption may not be true. A cluster of highly shared sequence variants was judged likely to represent a technical artifact of the sequencing pipeline. Because HLA typing was missing for some donors at each locus, association tests included only the typed subset. Only TCR beta chains were sequenced in this cohort, and the absence of alpha or paired-chain data limited detectable features. In a later genetic analysis, a missense DCLRE1C variant was associated with V-gene and J-gene trimming of TCR beta chains, and the association was replicated in an independent cohort. In a later analysis, the rate of TCR association differed among HLA loci, with DRB1 alleles having the most associated TCRs and HLA-C alleles having the fewest. According to the authors, the approach could potentially be generalized to other disease states and immunological phenotypes. Assigning TCR associations to individual alleles was difficult when HLA alleles, especially DR and DQ, strongly co-occurred. A further reported finding was that TCR beta sequences accurately predicted the HLA-A and HLA-B alleles for most subjects in the first cohort. In the study, some 180 TCR beta chains were listed as associated with cytomegalovirus. According to a later genetic analysis, donors in an Asian-associated ancestry cluster had fewer N-insertions in productive TCRs than the approximately 670-donor mean. In a later analysis, most CMV-associated TCR beta chains were found to appear HLA-restricted, with HLA associations seemingly driven largely by CMV exposure. Correlated functional status among segregating V segments might reflect linkage disequilibrium, but an unknown experimental factor could not be ruled out. A later analysis reported that several top co-occurrence clusters appeared linked to parvovirus B19, influenza, CMV and Epstein-Barr virus.

The library was generated by the immunoSEQ multiplex PCR assay. For the multiplex PCR, a mixture combining 60 forward primers for TCR Vbeta segments and 13 reverse primers for TCR Jbeta segments was used. The CDR3 region of rearranged TCR beta genes was amplified from genomic DNA with a multiplex PCR assay. The amplified TCR beta libraries were sequenced on the Illumina HiSeq System as 87-base-pair reads. On the authors' methods: In a later analysis, around 80 million unique TCR beta chains were counted across the 650 to 750 repertoires, and around 11 million of these chains were shared by at least two donors. Raw reads were error-corrected and collapsed into unique sequences by a nearest-neighbor algorithm in which closely related sequences were merged to remove PCR and sequencing errors. Alignment of CDR3 sequences to IMGT reference sequences was used to assign V, D and J gene segments. Each retained sequence needed at least a six-nucleotide match to both a V gene segment and a J gene segment. Rearrangements were classified as productive when the CDR3 lacked stop codons and remained in frame with V and J, and all other rearrangements were classified as non-productive. CDR3 was defined by IMGT convention, running from the second conserved V-encoded cysteine to the conserved J-encoded phenylalanine. In an earlier analysis of 500 to 650 of the donors, sequences lacking an unambiguous match to a single V gene segment were excluded. An earlier analysis of a few hundred of the donors called V segments functional above 56.7% productive rearrangements and segregating when the between-donor standard deviation exceeded 5%. A statistical classification framework was built for diagnosing cytomegalovirus status from the catalog of TCR beta chain sequences. A later analysis assigned V and J genes by comparing TCR nucleotide sequences with IMGT/GENE-DB human TR gene sequences. In a later analysis, CDR3 sequences and most-parsimonious VDJ recombination scenarios were assigned using the TCRdist pipeline. In a later analysis, each TCR beta chain was defined by its CDR3 amino acid sequence together with its V-gene family, and reads without a unique V-gene family were excluded. A later analysis removed several hundred highly shared, low-generation-probability nucleotide sequences to deal with suspected cross-contamination and a sequencing artifact. For each public chain, a later analysis derived a clonal expansion index from normalized ranks of inferred template counts within each repertoire. Generation probabilities in a later analysis came from a VDJ recombination model fitted to out-of-frame rearrangements, and those results were checked against IGoR. In a later analysis, TCR-TCR, TCR-HLA and TCR-CMV co-occurrence was scored with hypergeometric tests, and a repertoire-size bias correction was applied to TCR pairs. In a later analysis, false discovery rates were estimated by permuting HLA or CMV assignments 20 times. A later analysis grouped co-occurring TCRs with DBSCAN, adding TCRdist sequence similarity when clustering within HLA-allele-positive subsets. Repertoires with fewer than 30,000 or more than 120,000 public chains were left out of co-occurrence clustering, as were about five repertoires with anomalous nucleotide sharing. As stored in TCRdb, this immuneACCESS dataset retains in-frame rearrangements with V and J assigned. A fraction of the clones does not appear; measured against another copy, unresolved V genes explain less than half of the discrepancy, and the remainder lacks a known reason. That table is the source of V, J and clone size, and D and trimming were worked out from the DNA. Across this sample there are 200,000 or so clones, with roughly four fifths seen only once. Jointly, the top ten make up 6.5% of the sample.

This clone was recorded once. It has no known antigen specificity. Base-call qualities are not available, and no considerably larger clone is one nucleotide away. The cohort consisted of 670 or so healthy bone marrow donors. At the time of sampling, all cohort members were nominally healthy, though unrecorded immune exposures were likely present. The donor was CMV seropositive and was included in the group of some 290 seropositive cohort members. Every donor gave a peripheral blood sample, and the peripheral blood mononuclear cells from that sample were used for TCR beta sequencing. Genomic DNA was extracted from the blood cell samples with the Qiagen DNeasy Blood Extraction Kit.

Specimen: PBMCs. The receptor chain draws on TRBV2 and TRBJ2-3; 7 bases in between match TRBD2. The receptor's source is a woman aged 50 to 60 in good health and CMV-seropositive. The DNA is as follows: TGTGCCAGCAGTGATATGGCGGGGGTAGATACGCAGTATTTT. The translation is CASSDMAGVDTQYF.